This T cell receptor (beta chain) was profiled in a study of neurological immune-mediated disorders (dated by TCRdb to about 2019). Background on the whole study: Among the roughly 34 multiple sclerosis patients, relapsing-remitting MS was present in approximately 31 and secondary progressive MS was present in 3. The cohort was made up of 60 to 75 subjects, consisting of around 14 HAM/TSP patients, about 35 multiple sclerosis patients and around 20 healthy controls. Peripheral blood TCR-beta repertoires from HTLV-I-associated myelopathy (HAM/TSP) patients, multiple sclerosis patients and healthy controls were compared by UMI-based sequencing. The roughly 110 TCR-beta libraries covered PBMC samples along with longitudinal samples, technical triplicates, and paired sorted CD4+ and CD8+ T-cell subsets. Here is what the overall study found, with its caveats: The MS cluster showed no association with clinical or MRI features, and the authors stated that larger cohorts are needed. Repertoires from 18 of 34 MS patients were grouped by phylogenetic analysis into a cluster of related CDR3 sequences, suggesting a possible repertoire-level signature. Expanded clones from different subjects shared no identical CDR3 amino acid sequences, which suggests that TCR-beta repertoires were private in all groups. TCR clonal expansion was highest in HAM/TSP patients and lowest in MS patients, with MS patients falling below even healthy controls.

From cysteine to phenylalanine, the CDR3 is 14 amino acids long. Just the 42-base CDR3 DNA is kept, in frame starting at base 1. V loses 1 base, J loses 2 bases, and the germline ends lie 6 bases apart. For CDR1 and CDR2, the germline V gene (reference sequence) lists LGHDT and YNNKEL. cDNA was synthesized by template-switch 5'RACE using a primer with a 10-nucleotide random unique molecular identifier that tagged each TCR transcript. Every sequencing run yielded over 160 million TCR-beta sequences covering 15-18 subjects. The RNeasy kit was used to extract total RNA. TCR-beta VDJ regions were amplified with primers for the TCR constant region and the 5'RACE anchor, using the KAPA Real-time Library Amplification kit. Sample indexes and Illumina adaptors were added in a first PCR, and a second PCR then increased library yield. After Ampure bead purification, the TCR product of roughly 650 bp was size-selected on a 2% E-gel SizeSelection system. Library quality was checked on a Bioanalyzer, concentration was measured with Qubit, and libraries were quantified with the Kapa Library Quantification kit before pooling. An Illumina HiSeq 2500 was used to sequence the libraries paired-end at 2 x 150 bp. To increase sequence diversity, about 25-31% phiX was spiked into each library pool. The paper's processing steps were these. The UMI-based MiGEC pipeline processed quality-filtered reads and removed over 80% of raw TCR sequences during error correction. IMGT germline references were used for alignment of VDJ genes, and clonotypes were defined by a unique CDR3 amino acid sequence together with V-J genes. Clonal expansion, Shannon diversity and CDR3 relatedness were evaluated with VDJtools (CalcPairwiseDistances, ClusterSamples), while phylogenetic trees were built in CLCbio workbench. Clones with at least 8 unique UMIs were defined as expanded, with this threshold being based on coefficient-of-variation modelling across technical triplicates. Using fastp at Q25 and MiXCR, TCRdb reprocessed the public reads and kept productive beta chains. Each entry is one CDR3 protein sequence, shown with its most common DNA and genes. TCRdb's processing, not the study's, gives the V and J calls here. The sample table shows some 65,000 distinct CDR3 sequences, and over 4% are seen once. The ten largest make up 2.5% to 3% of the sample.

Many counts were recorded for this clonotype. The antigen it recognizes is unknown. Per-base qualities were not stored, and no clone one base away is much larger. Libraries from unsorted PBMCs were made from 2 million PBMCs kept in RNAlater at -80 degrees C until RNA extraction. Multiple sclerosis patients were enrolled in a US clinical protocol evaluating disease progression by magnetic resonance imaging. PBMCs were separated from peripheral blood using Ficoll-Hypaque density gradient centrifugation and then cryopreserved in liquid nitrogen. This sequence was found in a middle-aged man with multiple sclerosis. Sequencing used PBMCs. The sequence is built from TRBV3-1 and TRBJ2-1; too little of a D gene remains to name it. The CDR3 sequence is CASSQVLTYNEQFF. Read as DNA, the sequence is TGTGCCAGCAGCCAAGTCTTGACCTACAATGAGCAGTTCTTC.